The subject of this entry is one T cell receptor (beta chain). It lacks a known antigen. Qualities for individual bases were not recorded, and no much larger clone is one base off. The time point label corresponds to: individuals recovered from natural SARS-CoV-2 infection. The data belong to a study of Ad26.COV2.S vaccination and SARS-CoV-2 variants (dated by TCRdb to the early 2020s). With regard to the full study: Sequencing of the TCRbeta repertoire served to evaluate the specificity and breadth of SARS-CoV-2-reactive T cell receptors following Ad26.COV2.S vaccination. A total of roughly 32 samples were included in the TCR-sequenced set, comprising around 19 Ad26.COV2.S vaccine recipients, 5 placebo recipients and 8 SARS-CoV-2 convalescent individuals.

TCRbeta CDR3 regions were sequenced with the immunoSEQ Assay. After extraction, genomic DNA underwent amplification by bias-controlled multiplex PCR, followed by high-throughput sequencing. The authors' analysis ran thus. Collapsing and filtering of sequences were performed to quantify the absolute abundance of each unique TCRbeta CDR3 region. T cell fraction was estimated by normalization of TCRbeta template counts to usable DNA, with usable DNA being measured through amplification of reference genes present in all nucleated cells. Repertoire TCRs were annotated as SARS-CoV-2-specific by exact matching of V gene, CDR3 amino acid sequence and J gene to a known reactive TCR set. MIRA supplied the reference SARS-CoV-2 TCR set, which was filtered for enrichment in COVID-19-positive ImmuneCODE repertoires so that public or cross-reactive TCRs were removed. Based on the MIRA antigens, annotated TCRs were further analysed at the level of specific ORF or position within ORF. Depth was the summed frequency of annotated unique rearrangements, while breadth was defined as annotated unique rearrangements over total unique productive rearrangements. TCR breadth was compared between groups using two-sided Wilcoxon rank-sum tests. Entries here come from immuneACCESS through TCRdb and include only in-frame sequences with V and J called. Some clones fail to appear in such tables; in the studies checked, an unresolved V gene covers under half of the shortfall, and the cause of the remainder is unknown. The V and J calls and clone size are taken from that table; D and trimming were inferred from the DNA. The sample data list about 350,000 clones, and just over 90% of these were observed just once. Jointly, the top ten make up around 4.2% of the sample.

Study-level results and caveats: Spike-specific TCR breadth was higher in Ad26.COV2.S recipients than in placebo recipients (P = 0.0014). Vaccine and placebo recipients had similar non-spike TCR breadth, a finding consistent with the vaccine containing only spike. After vaccination, spike-specific CD8+ and CD4+ T cell responses were reported to show substantial breadth. It was noted by the authors that total T cell responses may have been underestimated by the TCR breadth and depth analyses.

V ends up 4 bases short and J 2 bases short, with an unmatched junction base count of 8. Taken from the germline V gene (reference sequence), the CDR1 and CDR2 loops are LGHDT and YNNKEL. The CDR3 starts with the cysteine, ends with the phenylalanine, and has 16 residues. The kept DNA is CDR3 alone, 48 bases in frame from the first base. The chain couples TRBV3-1 (or the pseudogene TRBV3-2) to TRBJ2-1; 7 bases in the middle match TRBD1. The source is a human donor who had recovered from COVID-19. The material sequenced was peripheral blood, taken after recovery from COVID-19. The nucleotides read TGTGCCAGCAGCCCCTTAACGGGACAGACCTACAATGAGCAGTTCTTC. It translates as CASSPLTGQTYNEQFF.